A selection of T cell receptor beta chains follows, all from one sample in a study of cytomegalovirus exposure and HLA in healthy donors. Generated by immunoSEQ multiplex PCR, the TCRdb table keeps only in-frame clones and is missing some. This sample's table has approximately 140,000 clones. Sequences were obtained from PBMCs. The receptors stem from a woman between 18 and 29 years old in good health and CMV-seronegative. The CDR3 runs from the conserved cysteine through the conserved F or W. A D gene is named only where the DNA matches it firmly.

j_call v_call d_call cdr3_aa cdr3_nt
TRBJ2-7 TRBV25-1 TRBD2 CASSDSREGSGSSYEQYF TGTGCCAGCAGTGACTCACGGGAGGGCAGCGGGAGCTCCTACGAGCAGTACTTC
TRBJ1-2 TRBV7-9 TRBD1 CASSPLTGGSSYGYTF TGTGCCAGCAGTCCCCTCACAGGGGGATCATCCTATGGCTACACCTTC
TRBJ2-1 TRBV4-3 - CASSQDKGTGTGEQFF TGCGCCAGCAGCCAAGATAAAGGAACAGGAACAGGTGAGCAGTTCTTC
TRBJ1-2 TRBV29-1 - CSVESGGAFRGYTF TGCAGCGTTGAAAGTGGGGGCGCTTTTCGTGGCTACACCTTC
TRBJ2-2 TRBV4-2 TRBD2 CASSHPLAGGANTGELFF TGTGCCAGCAGCCATCCCCTAGCGGGAGGCGCGAACACCGGGGAGCTGTTTTTT
TRBJ1-3 TRBV7-2 TRBD1 CASRDSGGNTIYF TGTGCCAGCAGGGACTCAGGGGGGAACACCATATATTTT
TRBJ2-3 TRBV4-2 - CASSLIAASTDTQYF TGTGCCAGCAGCCTCATAGCGGCTAGCACAGATACGCAGTATTTT
TRBJ2-1 TRBV11-2 TRBD2 CATLAGSSSYNEQFF TGTGCCACCTTAGCGGGTTCGAGCTCCTACAATGAGCAGTTCTTC
TRBJ1-5 TRBV6-6 - CASTEDRSGRQPQHF TGTGCCAGCACCGAAGACAGGTCAGGGCGTCAGCCCCAGCATTTT
TRBJ1-2 TRBV10-3 - CAISHIEADGYTF TGTGCCATCAGCCACATTGAGGCGGATGGCTACACCTTC
TRBJ2-7 TRBV29-1 TRBD2 CSVGNSGRWQYF TGCAGCGTTGGGAATAGCGGGAGGTGGCAGTACTTC
TRBJ2-2 TRBV6-6 - CASSRGNTGELFF TGTGCCAGCAGCCGGGGGAACACCGGGGAGCTGTTTTTT
TRBJ2-3 TRBV29-1 - CSVETGREADTQYF TGCAGCGTTGAGACAGGGCGGGAGGCAGATACGCAGTATTTT
TRBJ2-1 TRBV6-1 - CASSEATGQRRNEQFF TGTGCCAGCAGTGAAGCGACCGGACAGAGAAGGAATGAGCAGTTCTTC
TRBJ1-2 TRBV19 TRBD1 CASTSGGDRGNYTF TGTGCCAGTACCTCGGGCGGGGACAGGGGGAACTACACCTTC
TRBJ1-4 TRBV9 - CASSVSRTNEKLFF TGTGCCAGCAGCGTCAGCAGGACTAATGAAAAACTGTTTTTT
TRBJ2-3 TRBV4-3 TRBD1 CASSQGDRLYTDTQYF TGCGCCAGCAGCCAAGGGGACAGGCTTTACACAGATACGCAGTATTTT
TRBJ1-6 TRBV2 TRBD1 CASSGWTGRGDNSPLHF TGTGCCAGCAGTGGGTGGACGGGCAGGGGGGATAATTCACCCCTCCACTTT
TRBJ2-2 TRBV11-2 - CASSLGGGRAGELFF TGTGCCAGCAGCTTAGGGGGGGGCAGGGCCGGGGAGCTGTTTTTT
TRBJ2-1 TRBV5-1 TRBD1 CASSLAKWTGEGYSYNEQFF TGCGCCAGCAGCTTGGCCAAGTGGACAGGGGAGGGTTACTCCTACAATGAGCAGTTCTTC
TRBJ2-1 TRBV23-1 - CASSQEADGYPSSYNEQFF TGCGCCAGCAGTCAGGAGGCAGATGGGTACCCAAGCTCCTACAATGAGCAGTTCTTC
TRBJ1-1 TRBV27 TRBD1 CASSPRQGRNTEAFF TGTGCCAGCAGTCCCCGACAGGGTAGAAACACTGAAGCTTTCTTT
TRBJ2-2 TRBV5-6 - CASRATGELFF TGTGCCAGCAGGGCCACCGGGGAGCTGTTTTTT
TRBJ1-2 TRBV29-1 TRBD1 CSGYGTDLGGYGYTF TGCAGCGGATACGGGACAGACCTCGGAGGCTATGGCTACACCTTC
TRBJ1-2 TRBV7-6 TRBD1 CASSSSRGEGYTF TGTGCCAGCAGCTCTAGCAGGGGGGAAGGCTACACCTTC
TRBJ1-1 TRBV18 - CASSPPFPPGATEAFF TGTGCCAGCTCACCACCTTTCCCCCCAGGTGCGACTGAAGCTTTCTTT
TRBJ2-5 TRBV7-9 - CASSPPSMVETQYF TGTGCCAGCAGCCCACCTAGTATGGTGGAGACCCAGTACTTC
TRBJ2-3 TRBV29-1 TRBD1 CSVSVGTGGTDTQYF TGCAGCGTCTCCGTAGGGACAGGGGGGACAGATACGCAGTATTTT
TRBJ2-1 TRBV6-1 TRBD2 CASSEVAGGPDHEQFF TGTGCCAGCAGTGAAGTAGCGGGAGGGCCCGACCATGAGCAGTTCTTC
TRBJ1-2 TRBV6-1 - CASSLKTDYGYTF TGTGCCAGCAGTTTAAAGACAGACTATGGCTACACCTTC
TRBJ2-7 TRBV4-1 TRBD1 CASSPAPDRGLYEQYF TGCGCCAGCAGCCCCGCCCCGGACAGGGGGCTTTACGAGCAGTACTTC
TRBJ2-1 TRBV7-2 - CASSTRGDSPQFF TGTGCCAGCAGCACCAGAGGGGACTCTCCCCAGTTCTTC
TRBJ1-1 TRBV18 - CASCGGENTEAFF TGTGCCAGCTGCGGGGGAGAGAACACTGAAGCTTTCTTT
TRBJ1-4 TRBV7-6 TRBD1 CASSSRSPGQGILRLFF TGTGCCAGCAGCTCCCGTTCCCCGGGACAGGGAATTTTGCGGCTGTTTTTT
TRBJ1-2 TRBV7-9 - CASSLDYQASGYTF TGTGCCAGCAGCTTAGATTATCAGGCGAGTGGCTACACCTTC
TRBJ2-1 TRBV5-1 - CASSLVAGSSYNEQFF TGCGCCAGCAGCTTGGTAGCCGGGAGCTCCTACAATGAGCAGTTCTTC
TRBJ2-7 TRBV18 - CASSPEGSSYEQYF TGTGCCAGCTCACCGGAGGGTTCGTCCTACGAGCAGTACTTC
TRBJ2-3 TRBV19 TRBD2 CASSIGAGEADTQYF TGTGCCAGTAGTATCGGAGCGGGAGAAGCAGATACGCAGTATTTT
TRBJ1-2 TRBV6-5 TRBD1 CASSSPSTGTNYGYTF TGTGCCAGCAGTTCACCATCGACAGGGACCAACTATGGCTACACCTTC
TRBJ2-7 TRBV19 TRBD2 CASSIDPPGLAGTYEQYF TGTGCCAGTAGTATAGACCCACCCGGGCTAGCGGGAACCTACGAGCAGTACTTC